This T cell receptor (beta chain) was identified during a study of beta chain features in type 1 diabetes. Sorting with CD45RO/CCR7/CD25/CD127/CD95/CD27 yielded naive, central memory, regulatory and stem-like memory CD4+ cells. Investigators reverse transcribed all isolated RNA, so they sequenced expressed TCRB transcripts. Here immunoSEQ multiplex PCR was the method, and the copy in TCRdb shows in-frame clones only, minus some. This sample has about 900,000 clones, with 17% found just once. This CDR3 has 22 residues. V dropped 0 bases and J dropped 0 bases, with 27 bases sitting between them. The TCR originated in a woman between 18 and 29 years old in good health. The sequenced sample consisted of naive CD4+ T cells from blood. The genes are TRBV23-1 and TRBJ2-1; TRBD1 or TRBD2 may be the D gene (5 bases each). TRBV23-1 falls under the ORF class, with uncertain function. This CDR3 reads CASSQSGVGARVEAHSYNEQFF. CDR3 sequence (DNA): TGCGCCAGCAGTCAATCGGGCGTAGGGGCGAGGGTGGAGGCCCACTCCTACAATGAGCAGTTCTTC.